The 5 T cell receptor beta chains below were found in one sample sequenced in a study of blood T cell repertoires in COVID-19. The protocol was immunoSEQ multiplex PCR, while the TCRdb copy is restricted to in-frame clones and leaves out a portion. The table shows 250,000 or so clones, with around nine tenths occurring only once. Sequenced material: PBMCs or T cells enriched from blood (not recorded which). These TCRs come from a woman in her forties who had been exposed to COVID-19.

The chain uses TRBV7-6 and TRBJ2-7; 10 nucleotides line up with TRBD1. V shed 1 base, J shed 4 bases, and the junction held 7 bases outside the gene matches. This CDR3 contains 16 residues. Germline CDR1 is SGHVS and CDR2 is FNYEAQ. The CDR3 nucleotides are TGTGCCAGCAGCTTAGTTACGGGACAGGGGAATTACGAGCAGTACTTC. Its protein is CASSLVTGQGNYEQYF.

The chain has TRBV28 and TRBJ2-1, with D perhaps matching TRBD2 (5 bases). V lost 5 bases, J lost 6 bases, and 14 bases lay in between. The CDR3 contains 14 residues. Germline assignment: CDR1 MDHEN and CDR2 SYDVKM. CDR3: CASSPYPGVNEQFF. The DNA of the CDR3 is TGTGCCAGCAGTCCTTACCCCGGGGTCAATGAGCAGTTCTTC.

The chain uses TRBV15 and TRBJ2-7; D is possibly TRBD1 (6 bases). CDR3 length equals 16 residues. The V gene's germline CDR1 is LNHNV and CDR2 YYDKDF (reference sequence). The V and J ends lost 0 bases and 1 base respectively, with 13 bases between them. DNA for the CDR3: TGTGCCACCAGCAGAGAAAAACAGGGAATATCCTACGAGCAGTACGTC. It translates to CATSREKQGISYEQYV.

The chain links TRBV19 to TRBJ1-5; 9 nucleotides match TRBD1. V lost 6 bases, J lost 6 bases, and 18 bases stayed unmatched. Germline V CDR1 and CDR2: LNHDA, SQIVND (reference sequence). The length of the CDR3 is 18 residues. The CDR3 loop is CASRPGAVTGGSVQPQHF. The CDR3 region has the DNA TGTGCCAGTAGACCGGGGGCCGTGACAGGGGGTTCGGTTCAGCCCCAGCATTTT.

This clone appeared a single time. The rearrangement joins TRBV28 to TRBJ1-2, with D perhaps matching TRBD1 (5 bases). Germline V lookup: CDR1 MDHEN, CDR2 SYDVKM. V was pared by 7 bases and J by 4 bases, with 16 bases between. CDR3 length: 14 amino acids. The CDR3 DNA is TGTGCCAGCACCTCCCCAGGGCTGGCCTATGGCTACACCTTC. This sequence encodes CASTSPGLAYGYTF.